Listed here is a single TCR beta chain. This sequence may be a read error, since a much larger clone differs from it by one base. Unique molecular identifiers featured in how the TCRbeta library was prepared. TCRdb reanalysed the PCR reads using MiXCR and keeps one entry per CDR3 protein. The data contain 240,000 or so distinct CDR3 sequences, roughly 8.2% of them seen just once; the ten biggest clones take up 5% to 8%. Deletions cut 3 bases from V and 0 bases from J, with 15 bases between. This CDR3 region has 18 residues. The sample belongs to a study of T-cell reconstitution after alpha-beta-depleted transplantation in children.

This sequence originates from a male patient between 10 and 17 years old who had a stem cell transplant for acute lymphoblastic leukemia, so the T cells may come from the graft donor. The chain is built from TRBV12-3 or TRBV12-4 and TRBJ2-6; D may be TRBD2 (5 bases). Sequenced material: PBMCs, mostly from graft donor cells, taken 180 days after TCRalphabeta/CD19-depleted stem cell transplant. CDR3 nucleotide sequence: TGTGCCAGCAGTTTGAGGGCACAGTCGAGCTCTGGGGCCAACGTCCTGACTTTC. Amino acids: CASSLRAQSSSGANVLTF.